This passage covers 25 T cell receptor beta chains from one sample sequenced in a study of T-cell memory formation after mild COVID-19. TCRdb re-analysed the 5' RACE reads in MiXCR, keeping a single row per CDR3 protein. Of approximately 390,000 distinct CDR3 sequences in the sample, approximately 15% were seen once. Sequenced: PBMCs or a T cell subset sorted from them (not recorded which). These receptors came from a man younger than 35 who had mild COVID-19 (a few samples of this study predate the infection). Cell type and time point are not known.

This clonotype was recorded many times. This sequence joins TRBV5-1 and TRBJ1-3, with 7 bases identical to TRBD1. The V segment lost 3 bases and the J segment 0 bases; nucleotides outside the gene matches: 6. This CDR3 has 16 amino acids. In germline, CDR1 is SGHRS, CDR2 YFSETQ. The CDR3 spells CASSSQGPSSGNTIYF. The CDR3 region has the DNA TGCGCCAGCAGCTCACAGGGGCCGAGCTCTGGAAACACCATATATTTT.

The chain couples TRBV19 to TRBJ2-3, with D hard to call. CDR1 is LNHDA and CDR2 is SQIVND in the germline V gene (reference sequence). The CDR3 totals 14 residues. Trimming cost V 3 bases and J 4 bases, with 11 bases left between them. The CDR3 loop is CASSIARGADTQYF. CDR3 bases: TGTGCCAGTAGTATTGCGCGAGGTGCAGATACGCAGTATTTT.

This clonotype was observed a handful of times. The V call is TRBV7-9, the J call TRBJ2-1; 7 nucleotides line up with TRBD2. The germline gives CDR1 SEHNR, CDR2 FQNEAQ (reference sequence). This CDR3 has 14 amino acids. The trim removed 1 base at V and 10 bases at J, leaving 7 bases unmatched. The CDR3 is CASSLVTSSREQFF. Written as DNA, the CDR3 is TGTGCCAGCAGCTTAGTGACTAGCTCCAGGGAGCAGTTCTTC.

The gene calls are TRBV20-1 and TRBJ2-7; D call uncertain. V was trimmed by 3 bases and J by 5 bases, leaving 11 bases between them. There are 12 residues in the CDR3. In germline, CDR1 is DFQATT, CDR2 SNEGSKA (reference sequence). CDR3 in amino acids: CSASPGWHEQYV. CDR3 sequence (DNA): TGCAGTGCTAGCCCCGGGTGGCACGAGCAGTACGTC.

This chain joins TRBV18 and TRBJ2-3; D uncertain. Germline V lookup: CDR1 KGHSH, CDR2 LQKENI. CDR3 size: 14 residues. The V and J ends lost 3 bases and 2 bases respectively, with 9 bases between them. CDR3 amino acids: CASSPQDFTDTQYF. The DNA of the CDR3 is TGTGCCAGCTCACCTCAAGACTTCACAGATACGCAGTATTTT.

The gene calls are TRBV23-1 and TRBJ2-7; D gene uncertain. TRBV23-1 is noted as an ORF with a role that remains uncertain. The CDR3 is 14 residues long. V shed 0 bases and J shed 7 bases, with 13 bases lying between them. CDR3 amino acids: CASSQSFLGLEQYV. The CDR3 region has the DNA TGCGCCAGCAGTCAATCGTTTTTGGGGTTGGAGCAGTACGTC.

This clonotype came up a few times. This chain connects TRBV4-3 to TRBJ1-2, with D maybe TRBD1 (5 bases). This CDR3 spans 16 amino acids. Germline V gene lookup returns CDR1 LGHNA and CDR2 YSLEER. The V end was cut by 0 bases, the J end by 3 bases, with 14 bases between. Written as DNA, the CDR3 is TGCGCCAGCAGCCAAGATCTGGGGGACTTTGACTATGGCTACACCTTC. This translates into CASSQDLGDFDYGYTF.

This clonotype was observed a few times. The chain combines TRBV5-1 with TRBJ2-3; 8 bases match TRBD2. Looked up from germline, CDR1 is SGHRS and CDR2 is YFSETQ. The J segment lost 0 bases and the V segment lost 7 bases, leaving 7 bases of the junction unmatched. This CDR3 contains 15 residues. For the CDR3, the DNA is TGCGCCAGCTCTAACGGGGGGGTAAGCACAGATACGCAGTATTTT. Amino acid sequence: CASSNGGVSTDTQYF.

This clonotype has more than one count but fewer than ten. The chain joins TRBV21-1 to TRBJ2-2; the listed D gene, TRBD1, was not tested against the DNA. TRBV21-1 is tagged as a pseudogene. The CDR3 consists of 16 residues. The CDR3 sequence is CASSKTPGLWTGELFF. DNA of the CDR3: TGTGCCAGCAGCAAAACCCCAGGGCTGTGGACCGGGGAGCTGTTTTTT.

This clonotype was picked up a small number of times. This chain connects TRBV6-2 or TRBV6-3 to TRBJ2-7, with 7 bases identical to TRBD1. The CDR3 has 12 residues. V gave up 2 bases and J gave up 6 bases; unmatched junction bases: 1. Germline assignment: CDR1 MNHEY and CDR2 SVGEGT. The CDR3 spells CASSYGTVEQYV. The CDR3 nucleotides read TGTGCCAGCAGTTACGGGACAGTCGAGCAGTACGTC.

The chain links TRBV18 to TRBJ2-1; perhaps TRBD2 as D (5 bases). In germline, CDR1 is KGHSH, CDR2 LQKENI. The length of the CDR3 is 14 residues. V was trimmed by 0 bases and J by 7 bases, leaving 10 bases between them. In nucleotides, the CDR3 is TGTGCCAGCTCACCACCAGGGAGTCATAATGAGCAGTTCTTC. Translation: CASSPPGSHNEQFF. Full variable domain (outside the CDR3, taken from reference TRBV18 and TRBJ2-1): NAGVMQNPRHLVRRRGQEARLRCSPMKGHSHVYWYRQLPEEGLKFMVYLQKENIIDESGMPKERFSAEFPKEGPSILRIQQVVRGDSAAYFCASSPPGSHNEQFFGPGTRLTVL.

The V and J genes are TRBV6-5 and TRBJ1-6; D remains unclear. CDR1 and CDR2 from the germline V gene are MNHEY and SVGAGI. Trimming took off 0 bases at V and 3 bases at J, with 12 bases between the two ends. The CDR3 extends over 17 amino acids. The CDR3 DNA reads TGTGCCAGCAGTTACTCTCCACAGCGAGACTATAATTCACCCCTCCACTTT. Translating gives CASSYSPQRDYNSPLHF.

This clonotype was counted between two and nine times. The rearrangement links TRBV5-1 to TRBJ2-5, with 13 nucleotides matching TRBD2. The CDR3 consists of 14 residues. Per germline, CDR1 SGHRS and CDR2 YFSETQ. J lost 0 bases, V lost 7 bases, and 0 bases had no gene match. For the CDR3, the DNA is TGCGCCAGCGGACTAGCGGGGGACCAAGAGACCCAGTACTTC. Translation: CASGLAGDQETQYF.

This rearrangement joins TRBV6-5 to TRBJ1-5; TRBD1 matches at 10 bases. This CDR3 region has 14 residues. Germline V gene data show CDR1 as MNHEY and CDR2 as SVGAGI. After removal of 6 bases from V and 4 bases from J, the junction contained 3 bases not matched to a gene. The CDR3 here is CASRGQGGNQPQHF. The CDR3 coding sequence is TGTGCCAGCAGAGGACAGGGGGGTAATCAGCCCCAGCATTTT.

The chain recombines TRBV20-1 with TRBJ2-4, with 9 bases aligning to TRBD1. CDR3 length: 12 residues. CDR1 and CDR2 from the germline V gene are DFQATT and SNEGSKA (reference sequence). The trim removed 3 bases at V and 6 bases at J, leaving 0 bases unmatched. In DNA, the CDR3 is TGCAGTGCTAGGGACAGGGGAAACATTCAGTACTTC. Protein sequence: CSARDRGNIQYF.

The rearrangement joins TRBV9 to TRBJ1-2; tentatively, D is TRBD1 (6 bases). The V gene lost 4 bases and the J gene lost 8 bases, with 15 bases spanning the gap. This CDR3 has 13 residues. Per germline, CDR1 SGDLS and CDR2 YYNGEE. The CDR3 bases are TGTGCCAGCAGCCCAACAGAGGGGGGAGGCTACACCTTC. The encoded protein is CASSPTEGGGYTF.

The chain is built from TRBV12-3 or TRBV12-4 and TRBJ1-5; D gene unclear. Deletions cut 7 bases from V and 3 bases from J, with 7 bases between. The CDR3 runs 12 residues. CDR3 bases: TGTGCCAGCACCACGTCCAATCAGCCCCAGCATTTT. Translating gives CASTTSNQPQHF.

The chain recombines TRBV5-1 with TRBJ2-5; perhaps TRBD2 as D (7 bases). Germline values: CDR1 SGHRS, CDR2 YFSETQ. The CDR3 has 13 amino acids. V gave up 4 bases and J gave up 5 bases, with 12 bases separating them. The CDR3 spells CASSIGGGETQYF. CDR3 DNA sequence: TGCGCCAGCAGCATAGGGGGAGGGGAGACCCAGTACTTC.

The CDR3 DNA follows: TGCGCCAGCAGCCTTCGAGCGGGGGTCACAGATACGCAGTATTTT. Its protein product is CASSLRAGVTDTQYF. The genes are TRBV4-3 and TRBJ2-3, with 8 bases aligning to TRBD2. Looked up from germline, CDR1 is LGHNA and CDR2 is YSLEER. CDR3 size: 15 residues. V was clipped by 4 bases and J by 2 bases; unmatched bases: 5.

This clonotype showed up just a few times. The chain uses TRBV7-2 and TRBJ2-2, with D hard to call. CDR1 and CDR2 from the germline V gene are SGHTA and FQGNSA. The CDR3 has 17 residues. V was trimmed by 1 base and J by 5 bases, leaving 17 bases between them. The CDR3, as DNA: TGTGCCAGCAGCTTAGTTGTACCCCTCACTGAGACCGGGGAGCTGTTTTTT. This translates into CASSLVVPLTETGELFF.

The chain joins TRBV12-3 or TRBV12-4 to TRBJ2-2; maybe TRBD1 (5 bases). The germline V and J ends were trimmed by 3 bases and 2 bases, with 7 bases remaining between them. The CDR3 sequence is 14 residues long. This CDR3 is CASSFGQNTGELFF. CDR3 bases: TGTGCCAGCAGTTTTGGACAAAACACCGGGGAGCTGTTTTTT.

This clonotype was picked up many times. The chain combines TRBV7-9 with TRBJ2-1; 7 nucleotides align to TRBD1. V lost 5 bases, J lost 7 bases, and 8 bases stayed unmatched. The germline CDR1 and CDR2 sequences are SEHNR and FQNEAQ (reference sequence). The CDR3 length is 14 residues. CDR3 sequence reads: CASSPQTGQNEQFF. The CDR3 region has the DNA TGTGCCAGCAGCCCACAGACAGGGCAGAATGAGCAGTTCTTC.

This clonotype was picked up a small number of times. The chain employs TRBV7-8 and TRBJ2-2, with 9 bases identical to TRBD2. This CDR3 spans 16 amino acids. V was clipped by 5 bases and J by 3 bases; unmatched bases: 7. Germline CDR1 SGHVS, CDR2 FQNEAQ. For the CDR3, the DNA is TGTGCCAGCAGCGTATCGGGACTAGCATACACCGGGGAGCTGTTTTTT. Translated: CASSVSGLAYTGELFF. The variable domain in full, completed from reference TRBV7-8 and TRBJ2-2, reads GAGVSQSPRYKVAKRGQDVALRCDPISGHVSLFWYQQALGQGPEFLTYFQNEAQLDKSGLPSDRFFAERPEGSVSTLKIQRTQQEDSAVYLCASSVSGLAYTGELFFGEGSRLTVL.

This clonotype was seen a handful of times. This chain connects TRBV7-6 to TRBJ2-1, with 15 bases identical to TRBD2. Trimming removed 4 bases from V and 1 base from J; junction bases left unmatched: 5. The CDR3 is made up of 18 amino acids. CDR1 and CDR2 from the germline V gene are SGHVS and FNYEAQ. The CDR3, as DNA: TGTGCCAGCAGCTCCGGACTAGCGGGGGGGCCGTCCTACAATGAGCAGTTCTTC. This gives the protein CASSSGLAGGPSYNEQFF.

This sequence joins TRBV9 and TRBJ1-1; D is unresolved. With 0 bases removed from V and 2 bases from J, the gap between germline ends came to 5 bases. The length of the CDR3 is 13 residues. CDR1 SGDLS and CDR2 YYNGEE come from the germline V gene. The CDR3 here is CASSVAHNTEAFF. The CDR3 DNA sequence: TGTGCCAGCAGCGTAGCGCACAACACTGAAGCTTTCTTT.